This T cell receptor beta chain comes out of a study of blood T cell repertoires in COVID-19. Whole-study context: PBMCs, B-cell-depleted T cells, or T cells provided the cDNA or gDNA that made up the material.

Between the trimmed V and J ends, which lost 4 bases and 10 bases, there was a span of 17 bases. Germline values: CDR1 MNHEY, CDR2 SVGEGT. The CDR3 contains 14 residues. Generated by immunoSEQ multiplex PCR, the TCRdb table keeps only in-frame clones and is missing some. The data show tens of thousands of clones, with roughly 78% seen just once and approximately 4.6% held by the top ten. The chain uses TRBV6-2 or TRBV6-3 and TRBJ2-1; no definite D call. The origin of this receptor is a woman aged 70-85 years with acute or convalescent COVID-19. Sequenced sample: peripheral blood. The CDR3 loop reads CASSSNHRNGEQFF. CDR3 bases: TGTGCCAGCAGTTCGAACCACCGTAATGGCGAGCAGTTCTTC.